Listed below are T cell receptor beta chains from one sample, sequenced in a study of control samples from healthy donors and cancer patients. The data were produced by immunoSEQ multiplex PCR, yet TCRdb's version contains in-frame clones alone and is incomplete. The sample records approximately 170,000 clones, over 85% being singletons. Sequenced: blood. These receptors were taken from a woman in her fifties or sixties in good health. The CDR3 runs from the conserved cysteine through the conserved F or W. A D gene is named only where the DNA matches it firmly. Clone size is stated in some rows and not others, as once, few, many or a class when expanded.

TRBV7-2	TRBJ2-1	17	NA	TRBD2	TGTGCCAGCAGCTGGACTAGCGGGGGGACCCCCTACAATGAGCAGTTCTTC	CASSWTSGGTPYNEQFF
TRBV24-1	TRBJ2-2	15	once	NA	TGTGCCACACAAGGTGGGGACGCGAACACCGGGGAGCTGTTTTTT	CATQGGDANTGELFF
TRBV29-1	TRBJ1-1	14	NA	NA	TGCAGCGTTGTATTATTGGGAGTGAACACTGAAGCTTTCTTT	CSVVLLGVNTEAFF
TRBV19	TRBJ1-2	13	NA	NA	TGTGCCAGTAGTATAAAGCGGGGTTATGGCTACACCTTC	CASSIKRGYGYTF
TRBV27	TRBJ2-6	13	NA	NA	TGTGCCAGCAGTTTGGCTGGGGCCAACGTCCTGACTTTC	CASSLAGANVLTF
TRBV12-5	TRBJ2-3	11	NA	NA	TGTGCTAGTGGTTTGGCAGATACGCAGTATTTT	CASGLADTQYF
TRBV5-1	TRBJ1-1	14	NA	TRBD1	TGCGCCAGCAGCTTGCAGGGGGCGAACACTGAAGCTTTCTTT	CASSLQGANTEAFF
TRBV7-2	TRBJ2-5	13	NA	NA	TGTGCCAGCAGCTATAGTGAACAAGAGACCCAGTACTTC	CASSYSEQETQYF
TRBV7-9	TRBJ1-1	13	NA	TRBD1	TGTGCCAGCAGCTTTGGACAGGGCGATGAAGCTTTCTTT	CASSFGQGDEAFF
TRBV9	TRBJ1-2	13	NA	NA	TGTGCCAGCAGCGCGGCCCCTGGGAGCGGCTACACCTTC	CASSAAPGSGYTF
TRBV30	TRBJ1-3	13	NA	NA	TGTGCCTTCCAGGCCCACTCTGGAAACACCATATATTTT	CAFQAHSGNTIYF
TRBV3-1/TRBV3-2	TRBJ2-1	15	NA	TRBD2	TGTGCCAGCAGCGCCCTAGCGGGGGCCTACAATGAGCAGTTCTTC	CASSALAGAYNEQFF
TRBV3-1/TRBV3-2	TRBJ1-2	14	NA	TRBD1	TGTGCCAGCAGCCTAGAGGACAGGCCAGAGGGCTACACCTTC	CASSLEDRPEGYTF
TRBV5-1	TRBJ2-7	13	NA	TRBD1	TGCGCCAGCAGTGGACAGGGTTGGGACGAGCAGTACTTC	CASSGQGWDEQYF
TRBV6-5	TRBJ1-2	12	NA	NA	TGTGCCAGCAGGGGGGCTGGGTCTGGCTACACCTTC	CASRGAGSGYTF
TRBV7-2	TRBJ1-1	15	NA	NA	TGTGCCAGCAGCTTAGGATCTGCCAGCGGCACTGAAGCTTTCTTT	CASSLGSASGTEAFF
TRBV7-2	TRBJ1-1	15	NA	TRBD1	TGTGCCAGCAGCTTATGGGGACAGACTTCCACTGAAGCTTTCTTT	CASSLWGQTSTEAFF
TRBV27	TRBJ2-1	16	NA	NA	TGTGCCAGCAGTCCGCAACCTTGGATCTCCTACAATGAGCAGTTCTTC	CASSPQPWISYNEQFF
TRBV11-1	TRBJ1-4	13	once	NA	TGTGCCAGCAGCTCAGCCACAGATGAAAAACTGTTTTTT	CASSSATDEKLFF
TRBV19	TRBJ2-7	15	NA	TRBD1	TGTGCCAGTAGTGCGGGGACAGGGGCGAGCTACGAGCAGTACTTC	CASSAGTGASYEQYF
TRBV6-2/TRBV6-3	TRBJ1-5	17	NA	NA	TGTGCCAGCAGTTCCAGGGTTTGGAGCGGGAGCAATCAGCCCCAGCATTTT	CASSSRVWSGSNQPQHF
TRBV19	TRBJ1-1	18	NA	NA	TGTGCCAGTAGTAACCCAACACACTTCTTCAACATGAACACTGAAGCTTTCTTT	CASSNPTHFFNMNTEAFF
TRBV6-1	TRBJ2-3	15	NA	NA	TGTGCCAGCAGTGAAGCCGGGCCGGGGGCGGATACGCAGTATTTT	CASSEAGPGADTQYF
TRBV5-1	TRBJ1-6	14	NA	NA	TGCGCCAGCAGCTTGAGATCGCCAGATTCACCCCTCCACTTT	CASSLRSPDSPLHF
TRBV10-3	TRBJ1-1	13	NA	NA	TGTGCCATCAGTGAGTCTGCGGCCACTGAAGCTTTCTTT	CAISESAATEAFF
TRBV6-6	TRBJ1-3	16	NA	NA	TGTGCCAGCAGTTCCAATTCTGGTTCCTCTGGAAACACCATATATTTT	CASSSNSGSSGNTIYF
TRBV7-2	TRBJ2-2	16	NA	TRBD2	TGTGCCAGCAGCCTCCGACTAGCGGTAAACACCGGGGAGCTGTTTTTT	CASSLRLAVNTGELFF
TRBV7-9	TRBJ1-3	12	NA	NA	TGTGCCAGCAGCTTTGGTACAGACACCATATATTTT	CASSFGTDTIYF
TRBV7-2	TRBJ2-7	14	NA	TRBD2	TGTGCCAGCCTGAGCGGGGGTCTTGGGCGCGAGCAGTACTTC	CASLSGGLGREQYF
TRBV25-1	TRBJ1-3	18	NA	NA	TGTGCCAGCAGTGAATATAAAACGGGGGGCGCATCTGGAAACACCATATATTTT	CASSEYKTGGASGNTIYF
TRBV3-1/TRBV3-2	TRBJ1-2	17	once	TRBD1	TGTGCCAGCAGCCGACTGGACAGGGGGAAAACTAACTATGGCTACACCTTC	CASSRLDRGKTNYGYTF
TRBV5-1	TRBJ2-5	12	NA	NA	TGCGCCAGCAGCTTCGGGGAAGAGACCCAGTACTTC	CASSFGEETQYF
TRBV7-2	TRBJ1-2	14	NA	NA	TGTGCCAGCAGCTTAGCGTTTACAGGGTATGGCTACACCTTC	CASSLAFTGYGYTF
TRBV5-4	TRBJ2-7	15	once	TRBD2	TGTGCCAGCAGCTTGTCCCAACTAGCGGGGCGCGAGCAGTACTTC	CASSLSQLAGREQYF
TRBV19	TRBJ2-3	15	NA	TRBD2	TGTGCCAGTAGTATAGTGGCTAGCGGGTGGGATACGCAGTATTTT	CASSIVASGWDTQYF
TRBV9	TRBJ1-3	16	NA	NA	TGTGCCAGCAGCTCCGATGGGGCCAACTCTGGAAACACCATATATTTT	CASSSDGANSGNTIYF
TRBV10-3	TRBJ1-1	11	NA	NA	TGTGCCATCAGGGATAACACTGAAGCTTTCTTT	CAIRDNTEAFF
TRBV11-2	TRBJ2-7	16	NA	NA	TGTGCCAGCAGCTTAGGTTTGAGGGGCGAGGCATACGAGCAGTACTTC	CASSLGLRGEAYEQYF
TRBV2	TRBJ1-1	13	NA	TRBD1	TGTGCCACTAGGGGGGACAGTCCTCGGGGGGCTTTCTTT	CATRGDSPRGAFF
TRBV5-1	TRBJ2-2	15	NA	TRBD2	TGCGCCAGCAGCACCATAGCGGGGTCCCACGGGGAGCTGTTTTTT	CASSTIAGSHGELFF
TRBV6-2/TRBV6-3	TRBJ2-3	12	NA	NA	TGTGCCAGCAGTTCGTTCACAGATACGCAGTATTTT	CASSSFTDTQYF
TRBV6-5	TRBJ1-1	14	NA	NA	TGTGCCAGCAGAACAGAAACAATGAACACTGAAGCTTTCTTT	CASRTETMNTEAFF